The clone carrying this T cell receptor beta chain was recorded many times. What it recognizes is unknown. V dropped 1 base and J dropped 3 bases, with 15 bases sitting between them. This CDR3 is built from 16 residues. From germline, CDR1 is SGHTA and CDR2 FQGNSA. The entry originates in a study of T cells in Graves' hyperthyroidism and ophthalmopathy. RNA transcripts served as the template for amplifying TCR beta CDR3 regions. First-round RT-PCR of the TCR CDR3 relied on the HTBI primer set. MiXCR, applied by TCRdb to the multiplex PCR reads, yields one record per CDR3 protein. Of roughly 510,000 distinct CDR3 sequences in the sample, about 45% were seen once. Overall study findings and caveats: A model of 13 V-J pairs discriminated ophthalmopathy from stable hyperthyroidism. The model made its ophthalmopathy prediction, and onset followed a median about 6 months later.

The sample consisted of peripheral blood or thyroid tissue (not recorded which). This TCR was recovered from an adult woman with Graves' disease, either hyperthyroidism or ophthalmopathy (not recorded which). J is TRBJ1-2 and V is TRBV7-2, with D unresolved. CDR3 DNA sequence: TGTGCCAGCAGCTTAGAGGGTCGGAGACACCACTATGGCTACACCTTC. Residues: CASSLEGRRHHYGYTF.